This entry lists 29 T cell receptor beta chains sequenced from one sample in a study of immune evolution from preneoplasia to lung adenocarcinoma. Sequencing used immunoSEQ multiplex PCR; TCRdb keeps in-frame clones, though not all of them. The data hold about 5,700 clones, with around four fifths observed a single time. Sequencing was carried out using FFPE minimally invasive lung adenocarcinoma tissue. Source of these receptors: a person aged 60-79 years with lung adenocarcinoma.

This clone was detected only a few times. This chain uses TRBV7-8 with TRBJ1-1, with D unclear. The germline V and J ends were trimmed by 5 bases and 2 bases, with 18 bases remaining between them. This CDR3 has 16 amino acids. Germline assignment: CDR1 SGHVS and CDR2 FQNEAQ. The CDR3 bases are TGTGCCAGCAGCGATAAAAACAGACGACACAACACTGAAGCTTTCTTT. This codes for CASSDKNRRHNTEAFF.

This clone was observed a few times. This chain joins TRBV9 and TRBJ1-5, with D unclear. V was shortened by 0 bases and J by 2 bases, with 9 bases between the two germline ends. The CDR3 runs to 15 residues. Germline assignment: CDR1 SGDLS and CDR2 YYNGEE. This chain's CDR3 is CASSVDAQRNQPQHF. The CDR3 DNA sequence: TGTGCCAGCAGCGTAGACGCGCAACGCAATCAGCCCCAGCATTTT.

The CDR3 protein is CASSPGVGSEQFF. CDR3 sequence (DNA): TGTGCCAGCTCACCAGGGGTCGGGAGTGAGCAGTTCTTC. The chain combines TRBV18 with TRBJ2-1; weak D call: TRBD2 (6 bases). Germline CDR1 reads KGHSH; CDR2 reads LQKENI. The V gene lost 2 bases and the J gene lost 9 bases, with 11 bases spanning the gap. The CDR3 has 13 amino acids.

The CDR3 protein is CASSLTGELFF. The CDR3 DNA reads TGTGCCAGCAGCTTAACCGGGGAGCTGTTTTTT. V gene TRBV7-8 combines with J gene TRBJ2-2; D unresolved. The CDR3 extends over 11 amino acids. V lost 2 bases and J lost 5, with 0 bases in between. Germline V CDR1 and CDR2: SGHVS, FQNEAQ.

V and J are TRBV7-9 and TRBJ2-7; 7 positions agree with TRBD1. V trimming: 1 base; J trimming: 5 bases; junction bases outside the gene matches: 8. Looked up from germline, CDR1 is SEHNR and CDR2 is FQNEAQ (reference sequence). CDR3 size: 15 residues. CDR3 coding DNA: TGTGCCAGCAGCTTAGGGCGACAGGGAAACCACGAGCAGTACTTC. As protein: CASSLGRQGNHEQYF.

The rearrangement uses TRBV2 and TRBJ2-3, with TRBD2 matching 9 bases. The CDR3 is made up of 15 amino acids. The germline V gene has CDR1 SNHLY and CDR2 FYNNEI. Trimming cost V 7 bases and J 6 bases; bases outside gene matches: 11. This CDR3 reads CASIGGGRAADTQYF. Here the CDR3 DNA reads TGTGCCAGCATCGGTGGCGGGAGGGCGGCTGATACGCAGTATTTT.

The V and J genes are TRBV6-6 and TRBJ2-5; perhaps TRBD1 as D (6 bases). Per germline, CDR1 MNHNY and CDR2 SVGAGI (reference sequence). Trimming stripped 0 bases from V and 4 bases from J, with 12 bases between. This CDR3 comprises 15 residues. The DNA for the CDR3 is TGTGCCAGCAGTTACTCGAGTGGGGGCACAGAGACCCAGTACTTC. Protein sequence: CASSYSSGGTETQYF.

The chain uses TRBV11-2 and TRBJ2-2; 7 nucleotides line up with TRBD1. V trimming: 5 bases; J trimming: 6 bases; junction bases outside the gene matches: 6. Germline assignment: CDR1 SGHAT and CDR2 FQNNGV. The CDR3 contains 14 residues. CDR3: CASSIYRGAGELFF. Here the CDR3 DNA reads TGTGCCAGCAGCATATACAGGGGAGCCGGGGAGCTGTTTTTT.

The CDR3 DNA reads TGCGCCAGCAGCCAAGAAATATTGTCCGATGAAGCTTTCTTT. It codes for CASSQEILSDEAFF. V usage is TRBV4-3 and J usage is TRBJ1-1; D unclear. This CDR3 has 14 residues. Germline CDR1 is LGHNA and CDR2 is YSLEER. V was cut by 0 bases and J by 7 bases, with 12 bases left in between.

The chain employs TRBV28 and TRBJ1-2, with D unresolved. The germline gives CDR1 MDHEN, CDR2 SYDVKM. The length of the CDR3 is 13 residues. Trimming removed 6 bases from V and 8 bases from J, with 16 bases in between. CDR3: CASRYPTADGYTF. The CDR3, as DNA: TGTGCCAGCAGGTACCCGACTGCGGACGGCTACACCTTC.

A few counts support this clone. Written as DNA, the CDR3 is TGTGCCAGCAATGTAGGTTTTCGCACTGAAGCTTTCTTT. Translating it yields CASNVGFRTEAFF. The V gene is TRBV6-1, the J gene TRBJ1-1, with no clear D. CDR1 and CDR2 (germline): MNHNS, SASEGT. Trimming pared 7 bases from V and 4 bases from J, leaving 13 bases between. CDR3 length: 13 residues.

CDR3 nucleotide sequence: TGTGCCTGGACTCCATCCGGGACACTAACCTACGAGCAGTACTTC. Residues: CAWTPSGTLTYEQYF. The chain joins TRBV30 to TRBJ2-7; D is possibly TRBD1 (6 bases). The CDR3 is 15 amino acids. Germline CDR1 reads GTSNPN; CDR2 reads SVGIG (reference sequence). Deletions cut 4 bases from V and 2 bases from J, with 18 bases between. Complete variable domain (other parts from reference TRBV30 and TRBJ2-7): SQTIHQWPATLVQPVGSPLSLECTVEGTSNPNLYWYRQAAGRGLQLLFYSVGIGQISSEVPQNLSASRPQDRQFILSSKKLLLSDSGFYLCAWTPSGTLTYEQYFGPGTRLTVT.

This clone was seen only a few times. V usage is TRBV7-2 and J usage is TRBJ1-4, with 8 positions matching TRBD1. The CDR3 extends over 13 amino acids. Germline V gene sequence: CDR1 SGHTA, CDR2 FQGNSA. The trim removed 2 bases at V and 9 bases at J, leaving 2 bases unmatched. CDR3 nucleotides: TGTGCCAGCAGCTTACAGGGGGCGCAAAAACTGTTTTTT. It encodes CASSLQGAQKLFF. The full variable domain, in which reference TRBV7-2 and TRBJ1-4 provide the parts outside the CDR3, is GAGVSQSPSNKVTEKGKDVELRCDPISGHTALYWYRQSLGQGLEFLIYFQGNSAPDKSGLPSDRFSAERTGGSVSTLTIQRTQQEDSAVYLCASSLQGAQKLFFGSGTQLSVL.

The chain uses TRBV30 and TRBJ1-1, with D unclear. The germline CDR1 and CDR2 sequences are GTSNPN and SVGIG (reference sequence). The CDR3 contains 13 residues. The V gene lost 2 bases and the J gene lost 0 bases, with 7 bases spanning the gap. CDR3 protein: CAWSPKVNTEAFF. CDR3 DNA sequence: TGTGCCTGGAGTCCGAAGGTGAACACTGAAGCTTTCTTT.

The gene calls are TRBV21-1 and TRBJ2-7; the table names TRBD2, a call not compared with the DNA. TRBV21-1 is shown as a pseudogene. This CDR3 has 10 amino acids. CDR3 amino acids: CASRLIEQYF. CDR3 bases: TGTGCCAGCAGGCTAATCGAGCAGTACTTC.

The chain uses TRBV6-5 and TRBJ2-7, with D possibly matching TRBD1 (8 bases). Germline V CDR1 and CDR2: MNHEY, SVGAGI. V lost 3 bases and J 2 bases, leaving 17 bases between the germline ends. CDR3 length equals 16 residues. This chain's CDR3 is CASSYGGGTGAYEQYF. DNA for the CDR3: TGTGCCAGCAGTTATGGGGGGGGGACAGGAGCCTACGAGCAGTACTTC.

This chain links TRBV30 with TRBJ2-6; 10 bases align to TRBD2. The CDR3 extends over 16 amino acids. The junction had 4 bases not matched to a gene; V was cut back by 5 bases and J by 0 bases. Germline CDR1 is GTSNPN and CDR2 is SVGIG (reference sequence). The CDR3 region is CAWDIAGGSGANVLTF. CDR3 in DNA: TGTGCCTGGGATATAGCGGGAGGCTCTGGGGCCAACGTCCTGACTTTC. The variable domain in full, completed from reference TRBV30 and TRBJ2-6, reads SQTIHQWPATLVQPVGSPLSLECTVEGTSNPNLYWYRQAAGRGLQLLFYSVGIGQISSEVPQNLSASRPQDRQFILSSKKLLLSDSGFYLCAWDIAGGSGANVLTFGAGSRLTVL.

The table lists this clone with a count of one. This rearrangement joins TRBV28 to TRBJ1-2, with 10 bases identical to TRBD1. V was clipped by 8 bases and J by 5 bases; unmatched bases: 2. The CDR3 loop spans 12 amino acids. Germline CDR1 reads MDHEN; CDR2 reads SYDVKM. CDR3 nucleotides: TGTGCCAGCCGGACAGGGGGGTATGGCTACACCTTC. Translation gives CASRTGGYGYTF.

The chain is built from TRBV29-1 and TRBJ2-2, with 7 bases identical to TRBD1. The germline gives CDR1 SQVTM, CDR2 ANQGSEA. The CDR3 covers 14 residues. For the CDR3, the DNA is TGCGGCTCAAAAGGGGGCGTCGGAACCGGGGAGCTGTTTTTT. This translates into CGSKGGVGTGELFF.

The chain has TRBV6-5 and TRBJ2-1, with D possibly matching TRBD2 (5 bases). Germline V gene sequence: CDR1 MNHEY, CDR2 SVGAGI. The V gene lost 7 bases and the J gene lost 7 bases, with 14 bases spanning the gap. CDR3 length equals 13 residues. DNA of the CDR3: TGTGCCAGCAAGAGGGCGTCTGGGAATGAGCAGTTCTTC. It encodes CASKRASGNEQFF.

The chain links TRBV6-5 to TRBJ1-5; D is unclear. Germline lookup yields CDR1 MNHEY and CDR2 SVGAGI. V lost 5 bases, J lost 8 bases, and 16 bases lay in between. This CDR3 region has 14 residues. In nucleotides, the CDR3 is TGTGCCAGCAGTCGGAGGGTCAAATTGGAGCCCCAGCATTTT. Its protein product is CASSRRVKLEPQHF.

The CDR3 here is CASSSGATRRQYF. The CDR3 coding sequence is TGTGCCAGCAGTTCCGGGGCCACTCGAAGGCAGTATTTT. The V and J genes are TRBV6-5 and TRBJ2-3, with D possibly called TRBD1 or TRBD2 (5 bases each). CDR1 is MNHEY, CDR2 SVGAGI, per germline. This CDR3 comprises 13 residues. V shed 4 bases and J shed 11 bases, with 16 bases lying between them.

Here the CDR3 reads CATSRDMRQGPAGELFF. CDR3 coding DNA: TGTGCCACCAGCAGAGATATGAGACAGGGGCCCGCCGGGGAGCTGTTTTTT. The chain joins TRBV15 to TRBJ2-2; 8 nucleotides line up with TRBD1. Trimming took 0 bases from V and 6 from J; bases not matched to a gene: 9. Germline CDR1 LNHNV, CDR2 YYDKDF (reference sequence). The CDR3 is made up of 17 amino acids.

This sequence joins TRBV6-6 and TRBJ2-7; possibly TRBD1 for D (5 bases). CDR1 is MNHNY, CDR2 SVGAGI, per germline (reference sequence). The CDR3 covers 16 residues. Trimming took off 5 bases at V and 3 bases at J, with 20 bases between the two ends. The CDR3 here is CASSPDRLSPNYEQYF. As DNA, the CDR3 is TGTGCCAGCAGTCCCGACAGACTCTCGCCCAACTACGAGCAGTACTTC.

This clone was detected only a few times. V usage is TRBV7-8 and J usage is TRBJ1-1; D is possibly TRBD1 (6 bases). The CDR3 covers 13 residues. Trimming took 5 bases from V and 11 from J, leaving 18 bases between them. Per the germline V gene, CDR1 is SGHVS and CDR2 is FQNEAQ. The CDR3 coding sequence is TGTGCCAGCAGCCGACAGGCACTGCCTTGGGCTTTCTTT. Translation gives CASSRQALPWAFF.

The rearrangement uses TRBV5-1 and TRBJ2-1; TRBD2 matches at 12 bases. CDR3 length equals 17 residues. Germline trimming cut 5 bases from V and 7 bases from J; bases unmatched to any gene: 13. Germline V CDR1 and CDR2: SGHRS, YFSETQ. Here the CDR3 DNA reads TGCGCCAGCAGTCACTTCCTAGCGGGAGGGCCCTCAAATGAGCAGTTCTTC. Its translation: CASSHFLAGGPSNEQFF.

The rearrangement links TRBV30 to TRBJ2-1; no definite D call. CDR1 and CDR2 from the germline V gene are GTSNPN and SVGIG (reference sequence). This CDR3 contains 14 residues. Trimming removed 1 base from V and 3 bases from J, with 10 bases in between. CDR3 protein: CAWSGSRDYNEQFF. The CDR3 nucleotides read TGTGCCTGGAGTGGGTCAAGGGACTACAATGAGCAGTTCTTC.

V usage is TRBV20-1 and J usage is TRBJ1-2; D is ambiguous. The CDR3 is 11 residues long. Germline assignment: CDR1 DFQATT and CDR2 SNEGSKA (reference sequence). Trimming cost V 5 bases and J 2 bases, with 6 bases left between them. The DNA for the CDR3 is TGCAGTGCTCCCCAGAACTATGGCTACACCTTC. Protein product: CSAPQNYGYTF.

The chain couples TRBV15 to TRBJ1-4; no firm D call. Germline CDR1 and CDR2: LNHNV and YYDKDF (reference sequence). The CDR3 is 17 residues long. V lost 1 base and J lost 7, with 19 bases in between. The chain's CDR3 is CATSRGGGFDLSEKLFF. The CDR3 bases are TGTGCCACCAGCAGAGGCGGAGGGTTCGATTTGAGTGAAAAACTGTTTTTT.